This TCR beta chain came from a study of shared clonotypes between healthy human individuals. About the research overall: CD4 naive and memory got three plates each, CD8 naive two, CD8 memory one. Study-wide results and limits: Shared clonotypes: roughly 4.7% naive CD4, about 4% naive CD8, 2.3% memory CD4, over 0.3% memory CD8. Investigators expected sequencing depth to affect clonotype sharing among donors.

Source study methods: Filtering differed since immunoSEQ provided only junctions, with no quality scores. Sequenced by immunoSEQ multiplex PCR; TCRdb stores in-frame clones only, minus some. That table furnishes V, J and clone size, whereas the DNA furnished D and trimming. Among some 2.3 million clones listed, 85% to 95% were seen once. Germline lookup yields CDR1 SQVTM and CDR2 ANQGSEA. V gave up 2 bases and J gave up 2 bases, with 7 bases separating them. This CDR3 comprises 12 residues. Note on this clone: Antigen unknown.

This TCR derives from a man in his late teens or twenties in good health. Some clones in this sample may be carry-over from other donors' samples. Material for sequencing was naive CD4+ T cells from PBMCs. Subset denoted: CD45RA+ positively selected. The V and J genes are TRBV29-1 and TRBJ2-7; D may be TRBD1 (5 bases). CDR3 amino acids: CSVELGPYEQYF. In nucleotides, the CDR3 is TGCAGCGTTGAACTGGGGCCCTACGAGCAGTACTTC.